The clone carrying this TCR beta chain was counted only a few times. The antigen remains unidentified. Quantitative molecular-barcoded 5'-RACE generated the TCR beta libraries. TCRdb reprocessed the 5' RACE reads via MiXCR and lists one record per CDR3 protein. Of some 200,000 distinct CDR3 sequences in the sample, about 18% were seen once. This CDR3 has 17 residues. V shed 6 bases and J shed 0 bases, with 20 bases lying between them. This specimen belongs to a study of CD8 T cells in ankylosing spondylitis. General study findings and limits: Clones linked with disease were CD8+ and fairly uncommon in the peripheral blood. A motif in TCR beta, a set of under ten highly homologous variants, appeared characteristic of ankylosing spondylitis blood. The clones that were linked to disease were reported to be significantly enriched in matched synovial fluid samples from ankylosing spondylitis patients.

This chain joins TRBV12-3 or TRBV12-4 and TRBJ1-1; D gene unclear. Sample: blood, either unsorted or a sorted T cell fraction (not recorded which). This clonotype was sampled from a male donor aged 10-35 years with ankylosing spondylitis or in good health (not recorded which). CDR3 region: CASRPSRTVIMNTEAFF. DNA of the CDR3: TGTGCCAGCAGGCCATCCCGGACGGTGATAATGAACACTGAAGCTTTCTTT.